The 21 T cell receptor beta chains given below trace back to one sample, sequenced in a study of CD8 T cells in ankylosing spondylitis. TCRdb redid the calling of the 5' RACE reads with MiXCR, one entry per CDR3 protein. The sample shows about 150,000 distinct CDR3 sequences, about 32% of them seen only once. Sample: synovial fluid, either unsorted or a sorted T cell fraction (not recorded which). These receptors originate from a male donor with ankylosing spondylitis.

The gene calls are TRBV28 and TRBJ2-1; D might be TRBD2 (7 bases). The CDR3 is made up of 15 amino acids. Germline CDR1 reads MDHEN; CDR2 reads SYDVKM. V lost 1 base to trimming and J lost 5 bases, with 12 bases between them. CDR3 bases: TGTGCCAGCAGTTTATTAGGCGGGGGCGACAATGAGCAGTTCTTC. As protein: CASSLLGGGDNEQFF.

This clonotype was counted between two and nine times. The chain employs TRBV12-3 or TRBV12-4 and TRBJ1-4; 7 bases align to TRBD1. The CDR3 runs 14 residues. V dropped 5 bases and J dropped 11; count of bases not matched to a gene: 11. The DNA of the CDR3 is TGTGCCAGCAGTCCGCGACAGGGCCCGAGCAAACTGTTTTTT. Protein: CASSPRQGPSKLFF.

In this sample, this clonotype turned up once. The rearrangement joins TRBV3-1 to TRBJ1-2; possibly TRBD1 for D (6 bases). The V gene lost 0 bases and the J gene lost 8 bases, with 10 bases spanning the gap. The germline V gene encodes CDR1 LGHDT and CDR2 YNNKEL (reference sequence). The CDR3 sequence is 13 residues long. The CDR3 DNA follows: TGTGCCAGCAGCCAAGATACTGGGGGCGGCTACACCTTC. Translating it yields CASSQDTGGGYTF.

The genes are TRBV5-1 and TRBJ1-2; tentative D call: TRBD1 (6 bases). CDR3 length: 15 amino acids. The germline gives CDR1 SGHRS, CDR2 YFSETQ. V was shortened by 0 bases and J by 6 bases, with 15 bases between the two germline ends. In DNA, the CDR3 is TGCGCCAGCAGCTTGGCCTCCGGGACAAGGAATGGCTACACCTTC. Protein product: CASSLASGTRNGYTF.

This chain connects TRBV6-1 to TRBJ1-4, with D possibly matching TRBD1 (5 bases). The germline V gene has CDR1 MNHNS and CDR2 SASEGT. There are 15 residues in the CDR3. V lost 6 bases, J lost 10 bases, and 21 bases lay in between. The chain's CDR3 is CASSFQGPTLRKLFF. The CDR3 DNA reads as TGTGCCAGCAGCTTTCAGGGACCGACCTTGCGAAAACTGTTTTTT.

This clonotype appeared a few times. The chain couples TRBV19 to TRBJ2-1, with 12 bases that match TRBD2. CDR1 and CDR2 (germline): LNHDA, SQIVND (reference sequence). This CDR3 contains 14 residues. Losses at the gene ends were 8 bases for V and 8 bases for J; bases not matched to a gene: 7. The CDR3 DNA sequence: TGTGCCAGTGAGACTAGCGGGGGTGTCTATGAGCAGTTCTTC. Its protein product is CASETSGGVYEQFF. Filled out from reference TRBV19 and TRBJ2-1, the complete variable domain reads DGGITQSPKYLFRKEGQNVTLSCEQNLNHDAMYWYRQDPGQGLRLIYYSQIVNDFQKGDIAEGYSVSREKKESFPLTVTSAQKNPTAFYLCASETSGGVYEQFFGPGTRLTVL.

There are a few counts of this clonotype. This chain links TRBV6-1 with TRBJ2-7, with D perhaps being TRBD1 or TRBD2 (6 bases each). Trimming shortened V by 7 bases and J by 0 bases, and 13 bases separated the two germline ends. This CDR3 is built from 14 residues. Germline V CDR1 and CDR2: MNHNS, SASEGT. In nucleotides, the CDR3 is TGTGCCAGCAAGGCGGGACACAGCTCCTACGAGCAGTACTTC. Residues: CASKAGHSSYEQYF.

This clonotype has ten or more counts. This chain joins TRBV5-1 and TRBJ2-7, with D maybe TRBD1 (6 bases). Trimming cost V 0 bases and J 7 bases, with 14 bases left between them. There are 14 residues in the CDR3. In germline, CDR1 is SGHRS, CDR2 YFSETQ. CDR3 protein: CASSLVQGRGEQYF. Written as DNA, the CDR3 is TGCGCCAGCAGCTTGGTCCAGGGGAGAGGGGAGCAGTACTTC.

This chain uses TRBV11-3 with TRBJ1-1; TRBD1 matches at 10 bases. The CDR3 consists of 16 residues. Germline loops: CDR1 SGHNT, CDR2 YENEEA. The junction had 9 bases not matched to a gene; V was cut back by 1 base and J by 7 bases. CDR3 sequence (DNA): TGTGCCAGCAGCTTAGCCCCTGACAGGGGGCGCGATGAAGCTTTCTTT. Protein product: CASSLAPDRGRDEAFF.

This clonotype was seen ten or more times. The chain recombines TRBV7-3 with TRBJ2-1; D possibly uses TRBD1 or TRBD2 (6 bases each). This CDR3 has 18 amino acids. Germline lookup yields CDR1 SGHTA and CDR2 FQGTGA. V lost 4 bases, J lost 0 bases, and 19 bases lay in between. Written as DNA, the CDR3 is TGTGCCAGCAGCTCGAAGGGAGGACAGCCCCTCTCCTACAATGAGCAGTTCTTC. Translation: CASSSKGGQPLSYNEQFF. Based on the CDR3 plus reference TRBV7-3 and TRBJ2-1, the full variable domain is GAGVSQTPSNKVTEKGKYVELRCDPISGHTALYWYRQSLGQGPEFLIYFQGTGAADDSGLPNDRFFAVRPEGSVSTLKIQRTERGDSAVYLCASSSKGGQPLSYNEQFFGPGTRLTVL.

The chain uses TRBV6-1 and TRBJ2-7; 7 bases are shared with TRBD1. The V gene's germline CDR1 is MNHNS and CDR2 SASEGT. The CDR3 has 14 amino acids. V trimming: 6 bases; J trimming: 5 bases; junction bases outside the gene matches: 10. The CDR3: CASRKQRGPHEQYF. The CDR3 nucleotides are TGTGCCAGCAGGAAACAGAGGGGGCCCCACGAGCAGTACTTC.

This clonotype was observed at least ten times. V is TRBV4-1 and J is TRBJ1-1; D is ambiguous. V lost 5 bases and J 5 bases, leaving 18 bases between the germline ends. Germline V gene sequence: CDR1 MGHRA, CDR2 YSYEKL. This CDR3 comprises 15 residues. CDR3 nucleotide sequence: TGCGCCAGCAGCACCCTCCCGGGGAGCTCGACTGAAGCTTTCTTT. The encoded protein is CASSTLPGSSTEAFF.

The chain couples TRBV7-6 to TRBJ2-5; D remains ambiguous. Trimming pared 8 bases from V and 5 bases from J, leaving 6 bases between. The CDR3 covers 10 residues. Germline loops: CDR1 SGHVS, CDR2 FNYEAQ. The DNA for the CDR3 is TGTGCCAGCTCCGGCGAGACCCAGTACTTC. As protein: CASSGETQYF.

About this clonotype: A read error may be the cause here, since a much bigger clone is one base away. This chain links TRBV11-3 with TRBJ1-4, with TRBD1 as a possible D gene (5 bases). With 1 base removed from V and 8 bases from J, the gap between germline ends came to 14 bases. Germline CDR1 reads SGHNT; CDR2 reads YENEEA. This CDR3 has 15 amino acids. CDR3: CASSLGGRSEEKLFF. The CDR3 DNA reads TGTGCCAGCAGCTTAGGGGGACGCAGTGAGGAAAAACTGTTTTTT.

This clonotype was detected only a few times. The chain recombines TRBV6-6 with TRBJ2-1; D remains ambiguous. Germline CDR1 MNHNY, CDR2 SVGAGI (reference sequence). Trimming removed 5 bases from V and 6 bases from J, with 5 bases in between. The CDR3 is 11 amino acids. CDR3 residues: CASSNTNEQFF. The CDR3 DNA is TGTGCCAGCAGTAACACCAATGAGCAGTTCTTC.

This clonotype has more than one count but fewer than ten. J is TRBJ2-3 and V is TRBV20-1, with TRBD2 matching 9 bases. Trimming at V came to 4 bases and at J to 6 bases, leaving 8 bases not matched to a gene. Germline V gene sequence: CDR1 DFQATT, CDR2 SNEGSKA (reference sequence). The CDR3 is made up of 14 amino acids. Here the CDR3 DNA reads TGCAGTGCTATGGGACTAGCAAGGTCGGATACGCAGTATTTT. Amino acids: CSAMGLARSDTQYF.

The chain links TRBV7-6 to TRBJ2-3, with D possibly matching TRBD2 (5 bases). Germline V lookup: CDR1 SGHVS, CDR2 FNYEAQ. The length of the CDR3 is 12 residues. Trimming removed 4 bases from V and 5 bases from J, with 7 bases in between. CDR3 sequence: CASSSAVDTQYF. CDR3 DNA: TGTGCCAGCAGCTCAGCGGTAGATACGCAGTATTTT.

The rearrangement uses TRBV6-2 or TRBV6-3 and TRBJ1-2; 7 positions match TRBD1. The V gene end was trimmed by 0 bases and the J gene end by 6 bases; junction bases not matched to a gene: 7. Looked up from germline, CDR1 is MNHEY and CDR2 is SVGEGT. The CDR3 has 15 residues. CDR3 nucleotides: TGTGCCAGCAGTTACTCGGTACAGGGGAATGATGGCTACACCTTC. This gives the protein CASSYSVQGNDGYTF.

The gene calls are TRBV27 and TRBJ1-1; no clear D. The CDR3 covers 16 residues. V gave up 4 bases and J gave up 0 bases, with 15 bases separating them. Germline V gene lookup returns CDR1 MNHEY and CDR2 SMNVEV (reference sequence). In DNA form, the CDR3 reads TGTGCCAGCAGTTCATCGGGAGCTATTATGAACACTGAAGCTTTCTTT. Its protein is CASSSSGAIMNTEAFF.

This clonotype was observed at least ten times. The chain recombines TRBV28 with TRBJ2-2, with TRBD2 matching 11 bases. The CDR3 is 16 amino acids. J lost 7 bases, V lost 1 base, and 5 bases had no gene match. Per the germline V gene, CDR1 is MDHEN and CDR2 is SYDVKM. The CDR3 bases are TGTGCCAGCAGTTTATCTCGACTAGCGGGACACGGGGAGCTGTTTTTT. Its translation: CASSLSRLAGHGELFF.

There are a few counts of this clonotype. The CDR3 coding sequence is TGCAGTGCTAGGACCTGGACAGGGTATAATTCACCCCTCCACTTT. Amino acids: CSARTWTGYNSPLHF. The chain carries TRBV20-1 and TRBJ1-6, with 8 bases identical to TRBD1. The trim removed 3 bases at V and 4 bases at J, leaving 5 bases unmatched. The V gene's germline CDR1 is DFQATT and CDR2 SNEGSKA (reference sequence). This CDR3 contains 15 residues.